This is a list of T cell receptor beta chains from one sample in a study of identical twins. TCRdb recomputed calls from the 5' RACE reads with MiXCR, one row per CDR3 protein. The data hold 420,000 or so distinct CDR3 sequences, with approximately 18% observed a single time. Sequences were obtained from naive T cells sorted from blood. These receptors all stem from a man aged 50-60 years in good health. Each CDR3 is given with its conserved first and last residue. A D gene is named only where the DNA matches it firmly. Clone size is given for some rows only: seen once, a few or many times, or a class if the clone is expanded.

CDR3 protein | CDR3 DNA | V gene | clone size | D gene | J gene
CASSQDVAFSGQFF | TGCGCCAGCAGCCAAGACGTCGCGTTTAGCGGGCAGTTCTTC | TRBV4-3 | . | . | TRBJ2-1
CSGSSGPTTDTQYF | TGCAGTGGCTCTAGCGGACCGACCACAGATACGCAGTATTTT | TRBV20-1 | few | TRBD2 | TRBJ2-3
CASRWAHDRKAFF | TGTGCCAGCAGATGGGCGCATGACAGAAAAGCTTTCTTT | TRBV5-5 | many | . | TRBJ1-1
CASSRTITDEQFF | TGTGCCAGCAGCCGGACAATTACTGATGAGCAGTTCTTC | TRBV2 | . | . | TRBJ2-1
CASSPQGSTTFYNEQFF | TGTGCCAGCAGCCCACAGGGGTCCACCACCTTTTACAATGAGCAGTTCTTC | TRBV11-1 | few | TRBD1 | TRBJ2-1
CASSYLAGGGTDTQYF | TGTGCCAGCAGTTACTTAGCGGGGGGCGGCACAGATACGCAGTATTTT | TRBV6-5 | . | TRBD2 | TRBJ2-3
CASSFGTTAVTEAFF | TGTGCCAGCAGCTTCGGGACAACTGCGGTCACTGAAGCTTTCTTT | TRBV5-6 | . | . | TRBJ1-1
CATSRDRGPHNEQFF | TGTGCCACCAGCAGAGATCGGGGGCCGCACAATGAGCAGTTCTTC | TRBV15 | . | . | TRBJ2-1
CSAREPSAHHEQYF | TGCAGTGCTAGAGAGCCTAGCGCGCACCACGAGCAGTACTTC | TRBV20-1 | . | . | TRBJ2-7
CASSGYGRGSYNEQFF | TGTGCCAGTAGTGGATACGGGAGAGGTTCCTACAATGAGCAGTTCTTC | TRBV19 | . | . | TRBJ2-1
CASSFTSLGPYNEQFF | TGTGCCAGCAGTTTTACTAGCCTCGGGCCTTACAATGAGCAGTTCTTC | TRBV5-6 | . | . | TRBJ2-1